This TCR beta chain was captured in a study of graft-versus-host responses after intestinal transplantation. Study-wide context: Every recipient underwent anti-thymocyte globulin induction, then tacrolimus and steroids for roughly 3 years.

The repertoire was sequenced with immunoSEQ multiplex PCR; TCRdb's copy has only in-frame clones and lacks some. This sample has 75,000 to 95,000 clones, with under 95% found just once. This clone appeared a few times. The antigen is not known. Deletions cut 5 bases from V and 6 bases from J, with 20 bases between. The CDR3 has 16 amino acids. Germline V CDR1 and CDR2: SEHNR, FQNEAQ (reference sequence). Overall study findings and caveats: GvH clones were identified in recipient marrow, with some first appearing in ileum or blood. Early post-transplant falls in HvG clones accompanied the peak levels of circulating GvH clones. Allografts of one patient group, those with graft-donor T cell macrochimerism, had high graft-versus-host to host-versus-graft clonal ratios.

The material sequenced was unstimulated CD8+ T cells sorted from spleen or lymph node cells, taken before intestinal transplant. V and J are TRBV7-9 and TRBJ2-1; perhaps TRBD2 as D (7 bases). The clonotype originates from a human donor who received an intestinal transplant. As DNA, the CDR3 is TGTGCCAGCAGCGTTTCAGGGAGGGGGAATGTCAATGAGCAGTTCTTC. It yields the protein CASSVSGRGNVNEQFF.